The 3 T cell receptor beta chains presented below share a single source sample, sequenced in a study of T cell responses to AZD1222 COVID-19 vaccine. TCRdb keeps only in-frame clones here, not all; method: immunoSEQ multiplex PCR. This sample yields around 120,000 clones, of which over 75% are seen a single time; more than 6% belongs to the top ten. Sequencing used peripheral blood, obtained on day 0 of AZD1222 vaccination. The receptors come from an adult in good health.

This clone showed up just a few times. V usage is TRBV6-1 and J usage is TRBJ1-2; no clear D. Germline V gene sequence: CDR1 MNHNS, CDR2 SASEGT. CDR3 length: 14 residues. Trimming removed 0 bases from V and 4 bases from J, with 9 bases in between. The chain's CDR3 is CASSEAVAAYGYTF. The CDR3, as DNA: TGTGCCAGCAGTGAAGCGGTGGCGGCCTATGGCTACACCTTC.

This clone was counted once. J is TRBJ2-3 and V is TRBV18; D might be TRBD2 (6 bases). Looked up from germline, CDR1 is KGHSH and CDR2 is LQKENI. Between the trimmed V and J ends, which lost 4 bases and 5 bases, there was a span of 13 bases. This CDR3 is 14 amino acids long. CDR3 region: CASSLNQAGDTQYF. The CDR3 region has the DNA TGTGCCAGCTCACTGAATCAAGCGGGAGATACGCAGTATTTT.

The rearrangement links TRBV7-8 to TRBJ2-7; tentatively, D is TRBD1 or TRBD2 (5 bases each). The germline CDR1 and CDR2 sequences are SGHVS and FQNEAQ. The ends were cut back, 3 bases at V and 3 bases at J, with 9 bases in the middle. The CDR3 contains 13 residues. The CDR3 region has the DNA TGTGCCAGCAGCTTGGGGGATTACTACGAGCAGTACTTC. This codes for CASSLGDYYEQYF.